This T cell receptor (beta chain) comes out of a study of cytomegalovirus exposure and HLA in healthy donors. V lost 8 bases and J lost 0; bases outside the gene matches: 19. This CDR3 region has 18 residues. Germline assignment: CDR1 SQVTM and CDR2 ANQGSEA. The PCR used 60 Vbeta and 13 Jbeta primers. Assay used: immunoSEQ multiplex PCR; TCRdb lists only in-frame clones, some missing. Among hundreds of thousands of clones listed, around four fifths were seen once. Findings of the study overall: It was reportedly the case that the classifier diagnosed cytomegalovirus status with high specificity and sensitivity. In a later analysis, V- and J-gene trimming of beta chains associated with a DCLRE1C missense variant, replicated independently.

About this clone itself: Antigen specificity is unknown.

The chain has TRBV29-1 and TRBJ2-1; 7 positions match TRBD2. The sequence was collected from a boy between 10 and 17 years old in good health and CMV-seronegative. Sequencing used PBMCs. This CDR3 reads CSSERAWEGSSSYNEQFF. DNA of the CDR3: TGCAGCTCCGAAAGGGCTTGGGAGGGCTCGAGCTCCTACAATGAGCAGTTCTTC.